The 21 T cell receptor beta chains reported below all come from one sample, sequenced in a study of CDR3 diversity in severe acne. TCRdb used MiXCR to reprocess the PCR reads, holding one entry per CDR3 protein. The sample holds 100,000 or so distinct CDR3 sequences, 51% seen once. The sample comprised blood. All receptors derive from a male donor with acne.

This clonotype showed up just once. No DNA is shown, since the ends of the CDR3 on it are uncertain; the CDR3 is the one TCRdb lists. This chain connects TRBV7-3 to TRBJ2-7; the D call in the table, TRBD2, was not verified against the DNA. In germline, CDR1 is SGHTA, CDR2 FQGTGA. The CDR3 extends over 22 residues, inclusive of both ends. CDR3 protein: CASSFYICSATSRLAGGNEQYV.

This clonotype was picked up many times. The chain couples TRBV10-3 to TRBJ1-1; D remains ambiguous. CDR1 and CDR2 (germline): ENHRY, SYGVKD. This CDR3 region has 13 residues. Trimming removed 3 bases at V and 1 base at J, with 6 bases between. The CDR3, as DNA: TGTGCCATCAGTGAATCGCAGAACACTGAAGCTTTCTTT. Residues: CAISESQNTEAFF.

V usage is TRBV28 and J usage is TRBJ1-4; D possibly corresponds to TRBD1 (5 bases). Germline V gives CDR1 MDHEN, CDR2 SYDVKM. Trimming took 8 bases from V and 3 from J, leaving 16 bases between them. This CDR3 region has 15 residues. The CDR3 reads CASVRVIGANEKLFF. The DNA for the CDR3 is TGTGCCAGCGTCAGGGTCATAGGGGCTAATGAAAAACTGTTTTTT.

The chain employs TRBV29-1 and TRBJ2-1; 11 bases match TRBD2. Trimming removed 6 bases from V and 7 bases from J; junction bases left unmatched: 17. Per the germline V gene, CDR1 is SQVTM and CDR2 is ANQGSEA. The CDR3 extends over 17 amino acids. CDR3 bases: TGCAGCGTGGCTTATAGCGGGAGGGCCGCAGTTGCTAATGAGCAGTTCTTC. It is translated as CSVAYSGRAAVANEQFF.

This clonotype is medium-sized by share. The CDR3 reads CSARGRTSGPHEQFF. The CDR3 DNA follows: TGCAGTGCTAGAGGGCGGACTAGCGGCCCCCATGAGCAGTTCTTC. The chain couples TRBV20-1 to TRBJ2-1; TRBD2 aligns across 10 bases. This CDR3 comprises 15 residues. Germline lookup yields CDR1 DFQATT and CDR2 SNEGSKA (reference sequence). V dropped 1 base and J dropped 8; count of bases not matched to a gene: 8.

Here the CDR3 reads CASSAYAPEGSGANVLTF. Written as DNA, the CDR3 is TGTGCCAGCAGCGCCTACGCACCCGAGGGCTCTGGGGCCAACGTCCTGACTTTC. The chain links TRBV7-9 to TRBJ2-6, with D tentatively TRBD2 (5 bases). The germline V gene has CDR1 SEHNR and CDR2 FQNEAQ (reference sequence). The V and J ends lost 5 bases and 0 bases respectively, with 17 bases between them. The CDR3 has 18 residues.

This clonotype occurred many times. V is TRBV11-1 and J is TRBJ2-3; 10 nucleotides align to TRBD2. The V and J ends lost 5 bases and 5 bases, in that order; junction bases with no gene match: 13. This CDR3 contains 17 residues. Germline assignment: CDR1 SGHAT and CDR2 FQDESV (reference sequence). The CDR3 DNA follows: TGTGCCAGCAGCCGCCCCGTAACTAGCGGGGCAGGAGATACGCAGTATTTT. Its translation is CASSRPVTSGAGDTQYF.

The chain is built from TRBV7-3 and TRBJ2-5; 10 bases map to TRBD1. The CDR3 consists of 17 residues. After removal of 3 bases from V and 5 bases from J, the junction contained 12 bases not matched to a gene. Germline V gene sequence: CDR1 SGHTA, CDR2 FQGTGA. CDR3 sequence reads: CASSLYPTLGQGETQYF. The CDR3 DNA follows: TGTGCCAGCAGCTTGTACCCCACGTTGGGACAGGGGGAGACCCAGTACTTC.

In its sample, this clonotype was seen many times. A much larger clone lies a single base off, so this may be a read error. This chain joins TRBV25-1 and TRBJ2-4, with 7 bases that match TRBD1. The CDR3 covers 11 residues. In germline, CDR1 is MGHDK, CDR2 SYGVNS. CDR3 bases: TGTGCCGGGACAGCCACAAACATTCAGTACTTC. Translated: CAGTATNIQYF.

Judged by abundance, this clonotype is medium-sized. The CDR3 region has the DNA TGTGCCGACCAACTCTACAATGAGCAGTTCTTC. It translates to CADQLYNEQFF. This chain joins TRBV2 and TRBJ2-1; unclear D gene. CDR3 size: 11 residues. The V end lost 11 bases, the J end lost 3 bases, and 8 bases lay between the germline ends. Germline CDR1 SNHLY, CDR2 FYNNEI.

Comment on this clonotype: A much larger clone is a single base away; this may be a read error. The chain has TRBV7-6 and TRBJ1-1; D may be TRBD1 (5 bases). The CDR3 contains 12 residues. The germline CDR1 and CDR2 sequences are SGHVS and FNYEAQ. The CDR3 reads CAGSWGGTEAFF. The CDR3 region has the DNA TGTGCCGGCAGCTGGGGGGGGACTGAAGCTTTCTTT.

On this clonotype itself: A much larger clonotype is one base distant, so this may be a read error. The chain carries TRBV20-1 and TRBJ2-6; 7 positions agree with TRBD1. The CDR3 runs 15 residues. Germline V gene sequence: CDR1 DFQATT, CDR2 SNEGSKA (reference sequence). CDR3 protein: CSAPWTGSGASVLTF. CDR3 nucleotides: TGCAGTGCTCCGTGGACAGGCTCTGGGGCCAGCGTCCTGACTTTC.

Comments on this clonotype: No conserved phenylalanine or tryptophan ends this CDR3, so it is likely a read error. The J gene is TRBJ2-7, the V gene TRBV7-8, with TRBD2 identical over 14 bases. With 4 bases clipped from V and 3 bases from J, the junction kept 5 bases outside the gene matches. In germline, CDR1 is SGHVS, CDR2 FQNEAQ. The CDR3 loop spans 16 amino acids. CDR3 nucleotide sequence: TGTGCCAGCAGCTCACGACTAGCGGGAGGGTTCTACGAGCAGTACTAC. It is translated as CASSSRLAGGFYEQYY.

The chain joins TRBV4-2 to TRBJ2-7, with 8 bases lining up with TRBD1. Germline CDR1 and CDR2: LGHNA and YNFKEQ. The ends lost 0 bases at V and 7 bases at J; junction bases unmatched: 11. The CDR3 extends over 16 amino acids. The CDR3 bases are TGTGCCAGCAGCCAAGAAGTCGGGACAGGCACCTGGGAGCAGTACTTC. Translated: CASSQEVGTGTWEQYF.

With regard to this clonotype: The junction does not match germline at one end; this may be a read error. The chain links TRBV28 to TRBJ2-5; D possibly corresponds to TRBD2 (7 bases). From germline, CDR1 is MDHEN and CDR2 SYDVKM. The CDR3 loop spans 13 amino acids. The CDR3: CATSRGARETQYF. CDR3 nucleotide sequence: TGTGCCACCAGTCGGGGGGCGAGGGAGACCCAGTACTTC. The complete variable domain, with remaining parts taken from reference TRBV28 and TRBJ2-5, reads DVKVTQSSRYLVKRTGEKVFLECVQDMDHENMFWYRQDPGLGLRLIYFSYDVKMKEKGDIPEGYSVSREKKERFSLILESASTNQTSMYLCATSRGARETQYFGPGTRLLVL.

Details on this clonotype: Just one base apart from a much larger clone, this may be a read error. V usage is TRBV11-3 and J usage is TRBJ1-2, with D unclear. Germline V lookup: CDR1 SGHNT, CDR2 YENEEA. The V end was cut by 3 bases, the J end by 4 bases, with 6 bases between. The CDR3 loop spans 12 amino acids. CDR3 coding DNA: TGTGCCAGCAGCTTGGGGAGCTATGGCTACACCTTC. Its protein product is CASSLGSYGYTF. The entire variable domain, with the rest obtained from reference TRBV11-3 and TRBJ1-2, is as follows: EAGVVQSPRYKIIEKKQPVAFWCNPISGHNTLYWYLQNLGQGPELLIRYENEEAVDDSQLPKDRFSAERLKGVDSTLKIQPAELGDSAVYLCASSLGSYGYTFGSGTRLTVV.

About this clonotype: Relative to the germline gene, one junction end is altered; a read error may explain this. In DNA form, the CDR3 reads TGCAGGGCTAGGGCTATTATTAGCGGGAGAGTATACGAGCAGTACTTC. This gives the protein CRARAIISGRVYEQYF. The chain links TRBV20-1 to TRBJ2-7; 9 nucleotides match TRBD2. Germline assignment: CDR1 DFQATT and CDR2 SNEGSKA (reference sequence). This CDR3 comprises 16 residues.

The chain links TRBV12-5 to TRBJ2-6; 7 bases are shared with TRBD2. This CDR3 spans 18 amino acids. The trim removed 7 bases at V and 4 bases at J, leaving 16 bases unmatched. In germline, CDR1 is LGHNT, CDR2 FRNRAP. The CDR3 DNA follows: TGTGCTAGTGACCCGATGGACCGGGGGGACCTCGGGGCCAACGTCCTGACTTTC. This translates into CASDPMDRGDLGANVLTF.

This clonotype turned up a few times. The gene calls are TRBV25-1 and TRBJ1-6, with 7 bases lining up with TRBD1. The CDR3 spans 15 residues. V dropped 4 bases and J dropped 7; count of bases not matched to a gene: 7. CDR1 is MGHDK, CDR2 SYGVNS, per germline. CDR3 loop: CASSGWGTENSPLHF. CDR3 nucleotide sequence: TGTGCCAGCAGTGGCTGGGGGACAGAGAATTCACCCCTCCACTTT.

The chain couples TRBV25-1 to TRBJ2-6; D call uncertain. This CDR3 is 16 amino acids long. CDR1 is MGHDK, CDR2 SYGVNS, per germline. V dropped 5 bases and J dropped 2 bases, with 13 bases sitting between them. CDR3 protein: CASSSIRGTGANVLTF. In DNA form, the CDR3 reads TGTGCCAGCAGTTCCATCAGAGGTACTGGGGCCAACGTCCTGACTTTC.

V gene TRBV29-1 combines with J gene TRBJ1-1; 9 positions match TRBD1. The CDR3 has 12 residues. V lost 6 bases and J lost 5; bases outside the gene matches: 4. Looked up from germline, CDR1 is SQVTM and CDR2 is ANQGSEA. The CDR3 nucleotides read TGCAGCGTAACAGGGGGCGCAACTGAAGCTTTCTTT. It encodes CSVTGGATEAFF.